Sequencing of this T cell receptor (beta chain) was carried out in a study of response to subunit inactivated influenza vaccine. The table lists this clonotype with a few counts. As yet, its antigen is unknown. TCRdb re-derived calls from the RT-PCR reads in MiXCR, one entry per CDR3 protein. This table holds about 700,000 distinct CDR3 sequences, around 16% found once. The V gene end was trimmed by 5 bases and the J gene end by 12 bases; junction bases not matched to a gene: 9. The CDR3 has 13 amino acids. CDR1 is SEHNR and CDR2 is FQNEAQ in the germline V gene (reference sequence). Study-wide results and caveats: It was suggested by the authors that few new T cells are recruited by each seasonal influenza vaccination.

The chain links TRBV7-9 to TRBJ1-4, with TRBD1 matching over 7 bases. The sample consisted of PBMCs from blood, taken roughly 12 days after vaccination. This TCR was recovered from a man over 45 who received an inactivated influenza vaccine. CDR3 nucleotides: TGTGCCAGCAGCCACCAAACAGGGGACGAACTGTTTTTT. As protein: CASSHQTGDELFF.